A selection of T cell receptor beta chains follows, all from one sample in a study of T-cell memory formation after mild COVID-19. TCRdb itself ran the 5' RACE reads through MiXCR, one entry per CDR3 protein. Of just under 150,000 distinct CDR3 sequences listed, 6% to 7% are singletons. Sequenced sample: PBMCs or a T cell subset sorted from them (not recorded which). These receptors were obtained from an adult woman who had mild COVID-19 (a few samples of this study predate the infection). Cell type and time point are not known. CDR3s include the opening cysteine and the closing phenylalanine or tryptophan. The order of the fields is CDR3 protein, CDR3 DNA, V gene, D gene, J gene, clone size. The D gene is left open where the match is weak. Size values are once, few and many counts, or a class for expanded clones, and some rows have none.

CDR3aa: CAWRRRGDEQYF
CDR3nt: TGTGCCTGGAGAAGGCGGGGTGACGAGCAGTACTTC
v_gene: TRBV30
d_gene: -
j_gene: TRBJ2-7
abundance: many

CDR3aa: CASSQGLGQLDEQYF
CDR3nt: TGCGCCAGCAGCCAAGGGTTGGGACAGTTAGACGAGCAGTACTTC
v_gene: TRBV4-3
d_gene: TRBD1
j_gene: TRBJ2-7
abundance: many

CDR3aa: CASSYTPGQGFYGYTF
CDR3nt: TGTGCCAGCAGCTATACCCCGGGACAGGGCTTCTATGGCTACACCTTC
v_gene: TRBV11-2
d_gene: TRBD1
j_gene: TRBJ1-2
abundance: many

CDR3aa: CSVETHGYTF
CDR3nt: TGCAGCGTTGAAACTCACGGCTACACCTTC
v_gene: TRBV29-1
d_gene: -
j_gene: TRBJ1-2
abundance: many

CDR3aa: CASSSRELVGTDTQYF
CDR3nt: TGCGCCAGCAGCTCAAGGGAACTAGTCGGCACAGATACGCAGTATTTT
v_gene: TRBV5-1
d_gene: -
j_gene: TRBJ2-3
abundance: few

CDR3aa: CASSSTGTTGNSPLHF
CDR3nt: TGTGCCAGCAGCTCCACCGGGACAACAGGGAACTCACCCCTCCACTTT
v_gene: TRBV7-9
d_gene: -
j_gene: TRBJ1-6
abundance: many

CDR3aa: CASSLLGHRGLQYF
CDR3nt: TGTGCCAGCAGCTTATTAGGTCACCGGGGGCTCCAGTACTTC
v_gene: TRBV7-3
d_gene: -
j_gene: TRBJ2-5
abundance: many

CDR3aa: CATSRGQGSGNQPQHF
CDR3nt: TGTGCCACCAGCAGGGGACAGGGGAGTGGCAATCAGCCCCAGCATTTT
v_gene: TRBV15
d_gene: TRBD1
j_gene: TRBJ1-5
abundance: few

CDR3aa: CASSPRQGSGAEAFF
CDR3nt: TGTGCCAGCAGCCCCCGACAGGGGAGCGGCGCTGAAGCTTTCTTT
v_gene: TRBV5-5
d_gene: TRBD1
j_gene: TRBJ1-1
abundance: many

CDR3aa: CASSRTATGNTIYF
CDR3nt: TGCGCCAGCAGCCGGACAGCTACTGGAAACACCATATATTTT
v_gene: TRBV5-1
d_gene: -
j_gene: TRBJ1-3
abundance: few

CDR3aa: CASSLWGGGAVETQYF
CDR3nt: TGTGCCAGCAGTTTATGGGGCGGGGGGGCCGTGGAGACCCAGTACTTC
v_gene: TRBV12-3/TRBV12-4
d_gene: TRBD2
j_gene: TRBJ2-5
abundance: many

CDR3aa: CASSPRLVRETQYF
CDR3nt: TGTGCCAGCAGCCCGCGACTAGTACGAGAGACCCAGTACTTC
v_gene: TRBV3-1
d_gene: -
j_gene: TRBJ2-5
abundance: many

CDR3aa: CAQQYGLDNSPLHF
CDR3nt: TGTGCCCAACAATACGGTCTAGATAATTCACCCCTCCACTTT
v_gene: TRBV30
d_gene: -
j_gene: TRBJ1-6
abundance: few

CDR3aa: CASSRTGSVYEQYF
CDR3nt: TGTGCCAGCTCCCGGACAGGGTCTGTATACGAGCAGTACTTC
v_gene: TRBV6-2/TRBV6-3
d_gene: TRBD1
j_gene: TRBJ2-7
abundance: -

CDR3aa: CASSHHNPDYGYTF
CDR3nt: TGTGCCAGCAGCCATCACAACCCGGACTATGGCTACACCTTC
v_gene: TRBV7-9
d_gene: -
j_gene: TRBJ1-2
abundance: many

CDR3aa: CASSPRVAAHEQFF
CDR3nt: TGTGCCAGCAGCCCCAGGGTAGCGGCCCATGAGCAGTTCTTC
v_gene: TRBV9
d_gene: -
j_gene: TRBJ2-1
abundance: -

CDR3aa: CASSPERWRSSYNEQFF
CDR3nt: TGTGCCAGCAGCCCAGAGCGTTGGCGGTCCTCCTACAATGAGCAGTTCTTC
v_gene: TRBV3-1
d_gene: -
j_gene: TRBJ2-1
abundance: -

CDR3aa: CSAHSHGTSSSGKYNEQFF
CDR3nt: TGCAGTGCCCACAGCCACGGGACATCTTCTAGCGGGAAGTACAATGAGCAGTTCTTC
v_gene: TRBV20-1
d_gene: TRBD2
j_gene: TRBJ2-1
abundance: many

CDR3aa: CASSIFSHTGELFF
CDR3nt: TGTGCCAGTAGTATATTCTCGCACACCGGGGAGCTGTTTTTT
v_gene: TRBV19
d_gene: -
j_gene: TRBJ2-2
abundance: -

CDR3aa: CSVDTGRDYGYTF
CDR3nt: TGCAGCGTGGACACTGGCAGAGACTATGGCTACACCTTC
v_gene: TRBV29-1
d_gene: -
j_gene: TRBJ1-2
abundance: few

CDR3aa: CASSTIDRAGGYTF
CDR3nt: TGTGCCAGCAGTACAATCGACAGGGCGGGCGGCTACACCTTC
v_gene: TRBV12-3/TRBV12-4
d_gene: TRBD1
j_gene: TRBJ1-2
abundance: -

CDR3aa: CASSSRDRDNYGYTF
CDR3nt: TGCGCCAGCAGCTCCCGGGACAGGGATAACTATGGCTACACCTTC
v_gene: TRBV5-1
d_gene: TRBD1
j_gene: TRBJ1-2
abundance: many

CDR3aa: CASSLTRGSTEAFF
CDR3nt: TGTGCCAGCAGTTTAACCCGGGGTTCCACTGAAGCTTTCTTT
v_gene: TRBV12-3/TRBV12-4
d_gene: -
j_gene: TRBJ1-1
abundance: -

CDR3aa: CASSIIEGPRQPQHF
CDR3nt: TGTGCCAGTAGTATTATCGAGGGGCCCCGGCAGCCCCAGCATTTT
v_gene: TRBV19
d_gene: -
j_gene: TRBJ1-5
abundance: -

CDR3aa: CSVESGTVNTGELFF
CDR3nt: TGCAGCGTTGAGAGTGGGACAGTGAACACCGGGGAGCTGTTTTTT
v_gene: TRBV29-1
d_gene: TRBD1
j_gene: TRBJ2-2
abundance: many

CDR3aa: CASSGGQGFQYF
CDR3nt: TGTGCCAGCAGCGGAGGTCAGGGCTTTCAGTATTTT
v_gene: TRBV6-4
d_gene: -
j_gene: TRBJ2-3
abundance: -

CDR3aa: CASSLRRYTDTQYF
CDR3nt: TGTGCCAGCAGCCTCAGGCGTTACACAGATACGCAGTATTTT
v_gene: TRBV14
d_gene: -
j_gene: TRBJ2-3
abundance: -

CDR3aa: CASSLRARANTGELFF
CDR3nt: TGTGCCAGCAGCTTAAGGGCCCGGGCCAACACCGGGGAGCTGTTTTTT
v_gene: TRBV5-4
d_gene: -
j_gene: TRBJ2-2
abundance: -

CDR3aa: CASSHGQGLSGYTF
CDR3nt: TGCGCCAGCAGCCACGGACAGGGTCTCAGTGGCTACACCTTC
v_gene: TRBV4-1
d_gene: TRBD1
j_gene: TRBJ1-2
abundance: -

CDR3aa: CASSRRQANTGELFF
CDR3nt: TGTGCCAGCAGCCGGAGACAGGCTAACACCGGGGAGCTGTTTTTT
v_gene: TRBV7-2
d_gene: -
j_gene: TRBJ2-2
abundance: many

CDR3aa: CATPGGRVTGELFF
CDR3nt: TGTGCCACTCCGGGCGGGAGAGTTACTGGGGAGCTGTTTTTT
v_gene: TRBV7-2
d_gene: TRBD2
j_gene: TRBJ2-2
abundance: many

CDR3aa: CASSLSGTGGYGYTF
CDR3nt: TGCGCCAGCAGCTTATCCGGGACAGGGGGCTATGGCTACACCTTC
v_gene: TRBV5-1
d_gene: TRBD1
j_gene: TRBJ1-2
abundance: many

CDR3aa: CASSPRYQRNTEAFF
CDR3nt: TGTGCCAGCAGCCCTAGGTATCAGAGGAACACTGAAGCTTTCTTT
v_gene: TRBV7-8
d_gene: -
j_gene: TRBJ1-1
abundance: -

CDR3aa: CASSLGGTNEQFF
CDR3nt: TGTGCTAGCAGCTTAGGGGGAACGAATGAGCAGTTCTTC
v_gene: TRBV7-7
d_gene: -
j_gene: TRBJ2-1
abundance: -

CDR3aa: CASSPPRGISYEQYF
CDR3nt: TGTGCCAGCTCACCACCCAGGGGGATCTCCTACGAGCAGTACTTC
v_gene: TRBV18
d_gene: TRBD1
j_gene: TRBJ2-7
abundance: few

CDR3aa: CASSPGANYEQYF
CDR3nt: TGTGCCAGCTCACCTGGGGCCAACTACGAGCAGTACTTC
v_gene: TRBV18
d_gene: -
j_gene: TRBJ2-7
abundance: few

CDR3aa: CATSDLRTDYGYTF
CDR3nt: TGTGCCACCAGTGATTTGAGGACAGACTATGGCTACACCTTC
v_gene: TRBV24-1
d_gene: -
j_gene: TRBJ1-2
abundance: -

CDR3aa: CASSLGLAGVGYF
CDR3nt: TGCGCCAGCAGCCTGGGGCTAGCGGGGGTCGGGTACTTC
v_gene: TRBV5-1
d_gene: TRBD2
j_gene: TRBJ2-7
abundance: many

CDR3aa: CASSSGVGLLNTEAFF
CDR3nt: TGTGCCAGCAGCTCTGGGGTGGGACTCCTGAACACTGAAGCTTTCTTT
v_gene: TRBV7-2
d_gene: -
j_gene: TRBJ1-1
abundance: many

CDR3aa: CASSSQGSTYEQYF
CDR3nt: TGTGCCAGCAGCTCTCAGGGGTCTACCTACGAGCAGTACTTC
v_gene: TRBV7-8
d_gene: -
j_gene: TRBJ2-7
abundance: many

CDR3aa: CASSPQGRPQETQYF
CDR3nt: TGTGCCAGCAGCCCACAGGGCCGCCCTCAAGAGACCCAGTACTTC
v_gene: TRBV5-5
d_gene: -
j_gene: TRBJ2-5
abundance: few

CDR3aa: CATSRTGGQAFF
CDR3nt: TGTGCCACCAGTCGCACGGGGGGCCAAGCTTTCTTT
v_gene: TRBV24-1
d_gene: -
j_gene: TRBJ1-1
abundance: many

CDR3aa: CASARSGDTQPQHF
CDR3nt: TGTGCCAGCGCTCGATCCGGGGATACTCAGCCCCAGCATTTT
v_gene: TRBV12-3/TRBV12-4
d_gene: -
j_gene: TRBJ1-5
abundance: few

CDR3aa: CASSVHGLAGGRGNIQYF
CDR3nt: TGTGCCAGCAGTGTCCACGGACTAGCGGGAGGGCGGGGAAACATTCAGTACTTC
v_gene: TRBV25-1
d_gene: TRBD2
j_gene: TRBJ2-4
abundance: -

CDR3aa: CASSTVGTSGMRYEQYF
CDR3nt: TGTGCCAGCAGCACAGTGGGGACTAGCGGGATGCGCTACGAGCAGTACTTC
v_gene: TRBV7-2
d_gene: TRBD2
j_gene: TRBJ2-7
abundance: few

CDR3aa: CATSNLQAPYGYTF
CDR3nt: TGTGCCACCAGCAATTTGCAGGCCCCGTATGGCTACACCTTC
v_gene: TRBV15
d_gene: -
j_gene: TRBJ1-2
abundance: many

CDR3aa: CASSQGLVSVSPLDF
CDR3nt: TGCGCCAGCAGCCAAGGGTTGGTTAGCGTCTCCCCGTTGGACTTC
v_gene: TRBV4-1
d_gene: -
j_gene: TRBJ2-5
abundance: few

CDR3aa: CASSLGQGYSYEQYF
CDR3nt: TGTGCCAGCAGCCTTGGACAGGGCTACTCCTACGAGCAGTACTTC
v_gene: TRBV3-1
d_gene: TRBD1
j_gene: TRBJ2-7
abundance: -

CDR3aa: CASRPGTSQWNYGYTF
CDR3nt: TGTGCCAGCAGACCCGGGACCTCTCAGTGGAACTATGGCTACACCTTC
v_gene: TRBV12-3/TRBV12-4
d_gene: -
j_gene: TRBJ1-2
abundance: -

CDR3aa: CASSDGLAGGSGANVLTF
CDR3nt: TGTGCCAGCAGTGACGGACTAGCGGGGGGCTCTGGGGCCAACGTCCTGACTTTC
v_gene: TRBV2
d_gene: TRBD2
j_gene: TRBJ2-6
abundance: -

CDR3aa: CASSQDRRNQPQHF
CDR3nt: TGCGCCAGCAGCCAAGACAGGCGCAATCAGCCCCAGCATTTT
v_gene: TRBV4-3
d_gene: -
j_gene: TRBJ1-5
abundance: many

CDR3aa: CASSPRGGNRYEQYF
CDR3nt: TGTGCCAGCTCACCACGGGGCGGGAATAGGTACGAGCAGTACTTC
v_gene: TRBV18
d_gene: -
j_gene: TRBJ2-7
abundance: many

CDR3aa: CATSGQGRNGYTF
CDR3nt: TGTGCCACCTCCGGACAGGGAAGGAATGGCTACACCTTC
v_gene: TRBV24-1
d_gene: TRBD1
j_gene: TRBJ1-2
abundance: few

CDR3aa: CASSQDLRGGTNEKLFF
CDR3nt: TGTGCCAGCAGCCAAGATCTAAGGGGGGGAACTAATGAAAAACTGTTTTTT
v_gene: TRBV4-2
d_gene: -
j_gene: TRBJ1-4
abundance: -

CDR3aa: CSVVAAPGANTQYF
CDR3nt: TGCAGCGTTGTGGCGGCTCCGGGGGCTAATACGCAGTATTTT
v_gene: TRBV29-1
d_gene: -
j_gene: TRBJ2-3
abundance: -

CDR3aa: CASSNTGNPYEQYF
CDR3nt: TGCGCCAGCAGCAACACGGGAAACCCCTACGAGCAGTACTTC
v_gene: TRBV5-1
d_gene: -
j_gene: TRBJ2-7
abundance: many

CDR3aa: CSARTSGVTNTGELFF
CDR3nt: TGCAGTGCCAGGACTAGCGGGGTCACGAACACCGGGGAGCTGTTTTTT
v_gene: TRBV20-1
d_gene: TRBD2
j_gene: TRBJ2-2
abundance: few